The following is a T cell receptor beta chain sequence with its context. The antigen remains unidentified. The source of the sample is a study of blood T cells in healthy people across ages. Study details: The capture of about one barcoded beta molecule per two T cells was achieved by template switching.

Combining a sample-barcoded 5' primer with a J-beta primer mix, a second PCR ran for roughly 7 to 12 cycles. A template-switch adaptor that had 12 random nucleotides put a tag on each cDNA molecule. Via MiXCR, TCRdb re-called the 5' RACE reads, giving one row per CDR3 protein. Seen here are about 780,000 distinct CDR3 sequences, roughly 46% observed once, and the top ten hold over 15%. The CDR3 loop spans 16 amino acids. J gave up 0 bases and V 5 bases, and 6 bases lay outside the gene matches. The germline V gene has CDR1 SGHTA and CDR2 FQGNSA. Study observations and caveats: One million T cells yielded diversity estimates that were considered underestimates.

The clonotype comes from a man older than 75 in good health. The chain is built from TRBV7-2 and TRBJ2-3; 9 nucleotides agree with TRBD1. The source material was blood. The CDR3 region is CASSTRTGASTDTQYF. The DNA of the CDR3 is TGTGCCAGCAGCACCAGGACAGGGGCTAGCACAGATACGCAGTATTTT.